The present T cell receptor beta chain was sequenced within a study of T cell repertoires in cytomegalovirus infection (dated by TCRdb to about 2019). A note on the overall study: Donor HLA type was relevant to the analysis, because carriage of CMV infection together with the matching HLA type was indicated by public TCR beta signatures.

V drops 5 bases and J drops 3 bases, leaving 13 bases in between. For CDR1 and CDR2, the germline V gene (reference sequence) lists SEHNR and FQNEAQ. Its CDR3 holds 14 amino acids, cysteine through phenylalanine. Only the CDR3 DNA is retained, 42 bases long and in frame from the first base. This clonotype was recorded at least ten times. Its antigen has not been determined. Nothing much larger sits one base from this clone, and base qualities are not available. What the research found in general, with its limitations: The ex vivo response was dominated by HLA-C-restricted CMV-specific TCR beta clonotypes, which also provided the single most frequent clonotype in two of eight donors. In both this cohort and an independent roughly 360-donor cohort, the cumulative frequency of public TCR beta family members distinguished carriers of CMV infection plus the relevant HLA type.

The listed sequencing device is Illumina HiSeq 1500. Clones were called with MiXCR by TCRdb after fastp trimmed the public reads at Q25, and only in-frame beta chains were retained. Identical CDR3 proteins give one entry, which carries the most common genes and DNA. The table for this sample lists about 230,000 distinct CDR3 sequences; 6.5% of them were counted only once. About 6.3% of the sample belongs to the ten largest clones. Sequenced input: PBMCs. This sequence originates from a human donor in good health (CMV status not recorded). Some clones in this sample may be carry-over from other donors' samples. The chain is assembled from TRBV7-9 and TRBJ1-1; the D segment cannot be called with confidence. The CDR3 region: CASSATGGDTEAFF. The DNA reads as follows: TGTGCCAGCAGCGCGACGGGTGGGGACACTGAAGCTTTCTTT.